This TCR beta chain was documented in a study of cytotoxic CD8 clonotypes in ibrutinib-treated CLL. Repertoires were generated with immunoSEQ multiplex PCR, while TCRdb's copy carries only in-frame clones and drops some. There are about 45,000 clones in the sample; 65% to 70% occur only once, and roughly a fifth lies in the top ten. This material consisted of PBMCs, taken after 24 months of ibrutinib treatment. The source is a human donor with chronic lymphocytic leukemia.

This CDR3 is CAIRDRGTAGELFF. For the CDR3, the DNA is TGTGCCATCAGGGACCGGGGGACGGCCGGGGAGCTGTTTTTT. The genes are TRBV10-3 and TRBJ2-2; a weak D match, TRBD2 (6 bases). With 6 bases removed from V and 6 bases from J, the gap between germline ends came to 14 bases. The germline V gene has CDR1 ENHRY and CDR2 SYGVKD. This CDR3 has 14 amino acids.